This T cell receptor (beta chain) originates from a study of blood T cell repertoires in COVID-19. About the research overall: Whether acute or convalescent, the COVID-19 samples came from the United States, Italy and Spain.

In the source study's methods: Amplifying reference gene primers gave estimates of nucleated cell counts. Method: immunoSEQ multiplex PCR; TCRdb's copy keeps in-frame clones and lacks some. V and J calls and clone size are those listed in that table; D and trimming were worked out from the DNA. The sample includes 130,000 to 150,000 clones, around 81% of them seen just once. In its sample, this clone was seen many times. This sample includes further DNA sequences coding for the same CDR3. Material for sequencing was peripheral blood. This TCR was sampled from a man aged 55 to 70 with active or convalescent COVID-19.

The CDR3 reads CASSVGHYNEQFF. The CDR3 DNA is TGTGCCAGCAGCGTGGGCCATTACAATGAGCAGTTCTTC. The rearrangement links TRBV9 to TRBJ2-1; D gene unclear. Trimming took off 2 bases at V and 4 bases at J, with 7 bases between the two ends. CDR3 length equals 13 residues. Germline CDR1 reads SGDLS; CDR2 reads YYNGEE.